This TCR beta chain comes out of a study of cytomegalovirus exposure and HLA in healthy donors. Study-level points and caveats: A later analysis found that most CMV-associated TCR beta chains appeared HLA-restricted. There were reportedly fewer N-insertions in an Asian-associated ancestry cluster than the approximately 670-donor mean, in a later analysis.

CDR1 and CDR2 from the germline V gene are SGHVS and FQNEAQ. The CDR3 length is 15 residues. Losses at the gene ends were 6 bases for V and 2 bases for J; bases not matched to a gene: 9. The PCR made use of 60 Vbeta and 13 Jbeta primers. This table comes from immunoSEQ multiplex PCR, and its TCRdb copy is limited to in-frame clones, with some not included. The repertoire has around 180,000 clones, 75% to 85% of them found once; the top ten carry more than 5.5%. In the case of this clone: The antigen is unknown.

The sequenced material came from PBMCs. This TCR derives from a man aged 30-40 years in good health and CMV-seropositive. This chain connects TRBV7-8 to TRBJ1-1; 7 nucleotides align to TRBD1. This CDR3 is CASSLYGTDNTEAFF. Here the CDR3 DNA reads TGTGCCAGCAGTTTGTACGGGACAGATAACACTGAAGCTTTCTTT.